This is a list of T cell receptor beta chains from one sample in a study of T-cell memory formation after mild COVID-19. MiXCR was run by TCRdb on the 5' RACE reads, yielding one entry per CDR3 protein. Of some 200,000 distinct CDR3 sequences listed, over 9% are singletons. Sequenced sample: PBMCs or a T cell subset sorted from them (not recorded which). All receptors derive from a man younger than 35 who had mild COVID-19 (a few samples of this study predate the infection). Cell type and time point are not known. Each CDR3 is given with its conserved first and last residue. D genes are given only for firm matches. Part of the rows lack a size; the others show once, few, many or a class for expanded clones.

cdr3_aa,cdr3_nt,clone_size,d_call,j_call,v_call
CAWSVKGLGRREKLFF,TGTGCCTGGAGTGTGAAGGGGCTTGGGCGGCGGGAAAAACTGTTTTTT,NA,NA,TRBJ1-4,TRBV30
CASSWAGTENQPQHF,TGCGCCAGCAGCTGGGCTGGGACAGAAAATCAGCCCCAGCATTTT,NA,TRBD1,TRBJ1-5,TRBV5-1
CASSQDGSATNEKLFF,TGTGCCAGCAGCCAAGATGGGTCGGCAACTAATGAAAAACTGTTTTTT,NA,NA,TRBJ1-4,TRBV4-2
CASSTGQGTEAFF,TGCGCCAGCAGCACCGGACAGGGAACTGAAGCTTTCTTT,NA,TRBD1,TRBJ1-1,TRBV5-1
CASMRASTDTQYF,TGTGCCAGCATGCGGGCTAGCACAGATACGCAGTATTTT,few,NA,TRBJ2-3,TRBV2
CASSLRAQNTEAFF,TGTGCCAGCAGCTTAAGGGCCCAGAACACTGAAGCTTTCTTT,many,NA,TRBJ1-1,TRBV7-2
CASNNPGAVEQFF,TGTGCCAGCAACAACCCCGGGGCGGTTGAGCAGTTCTTC,many,NA,TRBJ2-1,TRBV12-3/TRBV12-4
CSAGTGYGYTF,TGCAGTGCGGGGACAGGCTATGGCTACACCTTC,NA,TRBD1,TRBJ1-2,TRBV20-1
CASSVRQGKYNEQFF,TGTGCCAGCAGCGTTAGACAGGGGAAGTACAATGAGCAGTTCTTC,NA,TRBD1,TRBJ2-1,TRBV11-2
CASSLVTGRRYGDTEAFF,TGTGCCAGCAGCTTAGTTACAGGGCGAAGGTACGGCGACACTGAAGCTTTCTTT,NA,NA,TRBJ1-1,TRBV7-9
CASSVEGGSGANVLTF,TGTGCCAGCAGCGTAGAAGGGGGCTCTGGGGCCAACGTCCTGACTTTC,NA,NA,TRBJ2-6,TRBV9
CASSRMTKNSPLHF,TGTGCCAGCAGTCGGATGACCAAAAATTCACCCCTCCACTTT,NA,NA,TRBJ1-6,TRBV2
CASGVYEQYF,TGCGCCAGCGGAGTATACGAGCAGTACTTC,few,NA,TRBJ2-7,TRBV5-1
CASSYTGGDIPRNEQFF,TGTGCCAGCAGTTACACGGGGGGGGACATACCTCGCAATGAGCAGTTCTTC,NA,TRBD2,TRBJ2-1,TRBV6-2/TRBV6-3
CASSEGGSSYGYTF,TGTGCCAGCAGCGAAGGGGGCTCCTCCTATGGCTACACCTTC,NA,TRBD1,TRBJ1-2,TRBV7-2
CASSLFGGTAFF,TGTGCCAGCAGCTTATTCGGGGGAACGGCTTTCTTT,few,NA,TRBJ1-1,TRBV11-2
CASSDPGQRGVKNIQYF,TGTGCCAGCAGTGATCCGGGACAGAGGGGGGTCAAAAACATTCAGTACTTC,NA,NA,TRBJ2-4,TRBV6-5